Shown below are 30 T cell receptor beta chains from a single sample sequenced in a study of vaccination and CD4 T cells after COVID-19 (dated by TCRdb to between 2021 and 2022). The sample's treatment or condition label is to be understood as: roughly 10-day PBMC culture with coronavirus spike peptide pools or control peptides (ViraFEST assay). Antigen specificity for these receptors is unknown. Libraries were made using PCR. Sequencer: Illumina iSeq 100. At the Johns Hopkins FTIC core, DNA from the cultured CD4+ T cells underwent TCR sequencing with the Oncomine TCR Beta short-read assay. Through fastp at Q25 and MiXCR, TCRdb rebuilt clones from the public reads, retaining in-frame beta chains. CDR3 protein sequences are deduplicated, and each keeps its most common genes and DNA. Recorded for this sample are approximately 21,000 distinct CDR3 sequences; approximately 48% of them occurred a single time. Approximately 12% of the sample goes to the ten largest clones.

Input material: cultured CD4+ T cells from blood. These receptor sequences come from a human donor with COVID-19.

The genes are TRBV2 and TRBJ1-1, with D uncertain. The V and J ends lost 1 base and 6 bases respectively, with 9 bases between them. CDR1 is SNHLY and CDR2 is FYNNEI in the germline V gene. The CDR3 is made up of 13 amino acids. The CDR3 DNA sequence: TGTGCCAGCAGTGAAGTGAAGGTGGCTGAAGCTTTCTTT. This gives the protein CASSEVKVAEAFF. The full variable domain, its missing parts supplied by reference TRBV2 and TRBJ1-1, is EPEVTQTPSHQVTQMGQEVILRCVPISNHLYFYWYRQILGQKVEFLVSFYNNEISEKSEIFDDQFSVERPDGSNFTLKIRSTKLEDSAMYFCASSEVKVAEAFFGQGTRLTVV.

J is TRBJ1-2 and V is TRBV9; D unclear. In germline, CDR1 is SGDLS, CDR2 YYNGEE. CDR3 length equals 14 residues. Between the trimmed V and J ends, which lost 0 bases and 2 bases, there was a span of 8 bases. The CDR3 DNA follows: TGTGCCAGCAGCGTAGTGGCAGCCAACTATGGCTACACCTTC. Amino acids: CASSVVAANYGYTF.

The rearrangement links TRBV7-2 to TRBJ1-5; 8 bases map to TRBD1. V shed 8 bases and J 2 bases; nucleotides not matched to a gene: 14. Per the germline V gene, CDR1 is SGHTA and CDR2 is FQGNSA. The CDR3 runs to 17 residues. CDR3 region: CASGSYQGADGNQPQHF. CDR3 nucleotide sequence: TGTGCCAGCGGCTCGTACCAGGGGGCCGATGGCAATCAGCCCCAGCATTTT.

The chain combines TRBV2 with TRBJ1-5; a weak D match, TRBD1 (6 bases). CDR3 size: 12 residues. Germline V CDR1 and CDR2: SNHLY, FYNNEI. V lost 8 bases and J 4 bases, leaving 9 bases between the germline ends. The CDR3 nucleotides are TGTGCCAGCCAAACAGGGAATCAGCCCCAGCATTTT. It specifies CASQTGNQPQHF.

In this sample, this clonotype turned up a few times. The rearrangement joins TRBV5-4 to TRBJ1-2; D perhaps matches TRBD1 (5 bases). Germline CDR1 SGHNT, CDR2 YYREEE (reference sequence). The CDR3 spans 14 residues. V was pared by 4 bases and J by 0 bases, with 10 bases between. The CDR3 here is CASSRGTANYGYTF. CDR3 coding DNA: TGTGCCAGCAGCCGGGGGACGGCTAACTATGGCTACACCTTC.

This clonotype was counted only a few times. The gene calls are TRBV19 and TRBJ1-5; D uncertain. Germline-derived CDR1 and CDR2 are LNHDA and SQIVND (reference sequence). Trimming left V 2 bases short and J 9 bases short, with 20 bases between. CDR3 length: 16 amino acids. CDR3: CASSIKEPGRDRPQHF. The DNA of the CDR3 is TGTGCCAGTAGTATAAAGGAGCCAGGACGTGATCGGCCCCAGCATTTT.

This clonotype was counted between two and nine times. This rearrangement joins TRBV15 to TRBJ2-3, with D perhaps TRBD1 (5 bases). Germline lookup yields CDR1 LNHNV and CDR2 YYDKDF (reference sequence). Trimming removed 3 bases at V and 6 bases at J, with 10 bases between. The length of the CDR3 is 13 residues. Here the CDR3 DNA reads TGTGCCACCAGCAGTAGGGGCCCGGATACGCAGTATTTT. Protein product: CATSSRGPDTQYF.

The J gene is TRBJ2-7, the V gene TRBV7-2; TRBD2 matches at 9 bases. The CDR3 is made up of 15 amino acids. J was trimmed by 2 bases and V by 1 base; bases with no gene match: 3. Germline V gene sequence: CDR1 SGHTA, CDR2 FQGNSA. The CDR3 DNA reads as TGTGCCAGCAGCTTAGTTCCTAGCGGGGCCTACGAGCAGTACTTC. Residues: CASSLVPSGAYEQYF.

The chain is built from TRBV6-5 and TRBJ1-1; D call uncertain. V was cut by 2 bases and J by 0 bases, with 10 bases left in between. Germline loops: CDR1 MNHEY, CDR2 SVGAGI. The CDR3 is 15 amino acids. CDR3 loop: CASSYLAAMNTEAFF. In DNA, the CDR3 is TGTGCCAGCAGTTACCTGGCAGCAATGAACACTGAAGCTTTCTTT.

V is TRBV12-3 or TRBV12-4 and J is TRBJ2-3; D perhaps matches TRBD1 (6 bases). The CDR3 covers 17 residues. Trimming stripped 5 bases from V and 0 bases from J, with 18 bases between. DNA for the CDR3: TGTGCCAGCAGTCCCGGGACATGGTTCACTAGCACAGATACGCAGTATTTT. The encoded protein is CASSPGTWFTSTDTQYF.

The gene calls are TRBV11-3 and TRBJ2-5; TRBD1 matches 7 bases. V was pared by 4 bases and J by 5 bases, with 13 bases of the junction left unmatched. The CDR3 has 16 amino acids. Per germline, CDR1 SGHNT and CDR2 YENEEA. Written as DNA, the CDR3 is TGTGCCAGCAGCTCCAGGGGGAAGGCGGGCAGTGAGACCCAGTACTTC. Translating gives CASSSRGKAGSETQYF.

The CDR3 coding sequence is TGTGCCAGCAGTAGACGGGGCCAGGACGGCTACACCTTC. Translation: CASSRRGQDGYTF. This chain links TRBV6-1 with TRBJ1-2; D is perhaps TRBD1 (5 bases). This CDR3 is 13 amino acids long. V lost 5 bases and J lost 8, with 15 bases in between. Germline V gene data show CDR1 as MNHNS and CDR2 as SASEGT.

This clonotype appeared a few times. The chain is built from TRBV6-1 and TRBJ1-1; no clear D. The CDR3 is 13 amino acids. Trimming took 6 bases from V and 0 from J, leaving 8 bases between them. Germline assignment: CDR1 MNHNS and CDR2 SASEGT. The CDR3 DNA follows: TGTGCCAGCAGCGTATCGGTGAACACTGAAGCTTTCTTT. Translated: CASSVSVNTEAFF.

The CDR3 loop is CASSFPAAAPSNTEAFF. In DNA, the CDR3 is TGTGCCAGCAGCTTCCCGGCGGCAGCCCCATCCAACACTGAAGCTTTCTTT. This chain uses TRBV7-9 with TRBJ1-1; D gene unclear. V lost 3 bases to trimming and J lost 2 bases, with 19 bases between them. The CDR3 runs to 17 residues. Germline loops: CDR1 SEHNR, CDR2 FQNEAQ (reference sequence).

The chain has TRBV5-1 and TRBJ1-2; no clear D. V lost 0 bases, J lost 4 bases, and 10 bases lay in between. This CDR3 comprises 14 residues. The germline V gene has CDR1 SGHRS and CDR2 YFSETQ. CDR3 DNA: TGCGCCAGCAGCTTGGACCCGGAAGCCTATGGCTACACCTTC. Translating it yields CASSLDPEAYGYTF.

The rearrangement uses TRBV5-8 and TRBJ2-6, with D hard to call. From germline, CDR1 is SGHTS and CDR2 YDEGEE. V was shortened by 3 bases and J by 0 bases, with 7 bases between the two germline ends. The CDR3 contains 15 residues. The chain's CDR3 is CASSSGDSGANVLTF. The CDR3 DNA follows: TGTGCCAGCAGCTCGGGCGACTCTGGGGCCAACGTCCTGACTTTC.

V usage is TRBV7-6 and J usage is TRBJ2-5; 9 nucleotides agree with TRBD2. Germline V gene lookup returns CDR1 SGHVS and CDR2 FNYEAQ. The CDR3 is 18 amino acids. With V trimmed by 0 bases and J by 3 bases, 11 bases remained unmatched. In nucleotides, the CDR3 is TGTGCCAGCAGCTTAGCTGTTCCAGCGGGGGGACGAAAAGAGACCCAGTACTTC. It yields the protein CASSLAVPAGGRKETQYF.

The chain joins TRBV15 to TRBJ2-3; 8 bases fit TRBD2. Trimming cost V 0 bases and J 14 bases; bases outside gene matches: 7. The germline CDR1 and CDR2 sequences are LNHNV and YYDKDF (reference sequence). The CDR3 has 13 residues. CDR3 region: CATSRDLGLVPYF. The CDR3, as DNA: TGTGCCACCAGCAGAGATCTGGGACTAGTTCCGTATTTT. The full variable domain, rest sourced from reference TRBV15 and TRBJ2-3, is DAMVIQNPRYQVTQFGKPVTLSCSQTLNHNVMYWYQQKSSQAPKLLFHYYDKDFNNEADTPDNFQSRRPNTSFCFLDIRSPGLGDTAMYLCATSRDLGLVPYFGPGTRLTVL.

In this sample, this clonotype turned up a few times. The V and J genes are TRBV6-4 and TRBJ1-3, with D possibly being TRBD1 (5 bases). V lost 8 bases, J lost 3 bases, and 11 bases lay in between. The CDR3 is made up of 13 amino acids. The germline CDR1 and CDR2 sequences are MRHNA and SNTAGT. The CDR3 DNA reads TGTGCCAGCGGCTGGAGGGGTGGAAACACCATATATTTT. Amino acids: CASGWRGGNTIYF.

V gene TRBV27 combines with J gene TRBJ1-6; D unresolved. The CDR3 is made up of 12 amino acids. V dropped 3 bases and J dropped 10 bases, with 7 bases sitting between them. Looked up from germline, CDR1 is MNHEY and CDR2 is SMNVEV (reference sequence). In nucleotides, the CDR3 is TGTGCCAGCAGTTTCCGGCAATCACCCCTCCACTTT. Residues: CASSFRQSPLHF.

There are a few counts of this clonotype. The J gene is TRBJ1-2, the V gene TRBV27; D possibly corresponds to TRBD1 (5 bases). The ends were cut back, 3 bases at V and 4 bases at J, with 12 bases in the middle. The CDR3 is 14 residues long. Germline CDR1 reads MNHEY; CDR2 reads SMNVEV (reference sequence). The CDR3 loop reads CASSLARGPYGYTF. CDR3 DNA sequence: TGTGCCAGCAGTTTGGCTAGGGGCCCCTATGGCTACACCTTC.

There are a few counts of this clonotype. DNA for the CDR3: TGTGCCAGCAGCTTGGGGGGGATCGTTGTTGGAAACACCATATATTTT. Translated, it gives CASSLGGIVVGNTIYF. The chain uses TRBV7-9 and TRBJ1-3; maybe TRBD1 (5 bases). V gave up 3 bases and J gave up 3 bases, with 15 bases separating them. The CDR3 contains 16 residues. Looked up from germline, CDR1 is SEHNR and CDR2 is FQNEAQ (reference sequence).

The chain has TRBV20-1 and TRBJ1-5, with 8 bases that match TRBD1. J was trimmed by 4 bases and V by 2 bases; bases with no gene match: 7. Germline V lookup: CDR1 DFQATT, CDR2 SNEGSKA (reference sequence). CDR3 length: 15 amino acids. The CDR3 region is CSARPRQGSNQPQHF. CDR3 coding DNA: TGCAGTGCTAGACCGAGACAGGGGTCTAATCAGCCCCAGCATTTT.

This clonotype was observed a handful of times. The chain is built from TRBV30 and TRBJ1-5; D possibly corresponds to TRBD1 (6 bases). The CDR3 consists of 15 residues. CDR1 is GTSNPN, CDR2 SVGIG, per germline (reference sequence). Trimming pared 3 bases from V and 1 base from J, leaving 13 bases between. DNA for the CDR3: TGTGCCTGGAGCCTAAAAGGGGGAAGCAATCAGCCCCAGCATTTT. Translating gives CAWSLKGGSNQPQHF.

The chain couples TRBV6-2 or TRBV6-3 to TRBJ2-3; 7 positions agree with TRBD2. The length of the CDR3 is 14 residues. Germline V gene data show CDR1 as MNHEY and CDR2 as SVGEGT. V lost 4 bases and J lost 9; bases outside the gene matches: 10. The CDR3 sequence is CASSSLAAQGTQYF. Written as DNA, the CDR3 is TGTGCCAGCAGTTCCCTAGCGGCGCAGGGCACGCAGTATTTT.

Notes on this clonotype: A junction boundary mismatches the germline segment, possibly from a read error. The gene calls are TRBV19 and TRBJ1-2; 7 nucleotides match TRBD1. The CDR3 is 15 residues long. In germline, CDR1 is LNHDA, CDR2 SQIVND (reference sequence). This CDR3 is CASRIGGGENYGYTF. The CDR3 nucleotides are TGTGCCAGTAGAATAGGAGGGGGCGAAAACTATGGCTACACCTTC.

This chain joins TRBV19 and TRBJ1-4; 7 positions agree with TRBD1. The germline V gene has CDR1 LNHDA and CDR2 SQIVND (reference sequence). This CDR3 has 15 amino acids. The ends lost 6 bases at V and 3 bases at J; junction bases unmatched: 7. CDR3 sequence: CASSRGGQPNEKLFF. The CDR3 DNA sequence: TGTGCCAGTAGCCGAGGGGGACAGCCTAATGAAAAACTGTTTTTT. The full variable domain, rest sourced from reference TRBV19 and TRBJ1-4, is DGGITQSPKYLFRKEGQNVTLSCEQNLNHDAMYWYRQDPGQGLRLIYYSQIVNDFQKGDIAEGYSVSREKKESFPLTVTSAQKNPTAFYLCASSRGGQPNEKLFFGSGTQLSVL.

The chain uses TRBV20-1 and TRBJ2-5; no firm D call. Trimming stripped 6 bases from V and 4 bases from J, with 6 bases between. Germline V lookup: CDR1 DFQATT, CDR2 SNEGSKA (reference sequence). This CDR3 has 10 amino acids. The CDR3 protein is CSARVETQYF. In DNA, the CDR3 is TGCAGTGCACGAGTAGAGACCCAGTACTTC.

Only one count was recorded for this clonotype. This rearrangement joins TRBV25-1 to TRBJ1-1; TRBD1 might be the D (6 bases). The CDR3 loop spans 14 amino acids. The germline V gene encodes CDR1 MGHDK and CDR2 SYGVNS. Trimming removed 4 bases at V and 4 bases at J, with 13 bases between. CDR3 amino acids: CASSGVGGATEAFF. CDR3 bases: TGTGCCAGCAGTGGGGTCGGGGGGGCCACTGAAGCTTTCTTT.

This chain connects TRBV27 to TRBJ1-5; D unclear. V was trimmed by 8 bases and J by 2 bases, leaving 7 bases between them. The CDR3 totals 12 residues. Germline V gene data show CDR1 as MNHEY and CDR2 as SMNVEV (reference sequence). The CDR3 nucleotides read TGTGCCAGCGGAGCAGGCAATCAGCCCCAGCATTTT. Translated: CASGAGNQPQHF.